The 28 T cell receptor beta chains below all came from one sample that was sequenced in a study of shared clonotypes between healthy human individuals. Measured with immunoSEQ multiplex PCR; TCRdb has only the in-frame clones, and not every one. The table includes some 2.4 million clones, roughly 93% detected once. The sequenced material came from naive CD4+ T cells from PBMCs. As to subset: CD45RA+ positively selected. Source of these receptors: a man aged 18 to 35 in good health. Some clones in this sample may be carry-over from other donors' samples.

This chain links TRBV6-5 with TRBJ1-3; D is possibly TRBD1 (6 bases). The germline V gene encodes CDR1 MNHEY and CDR2 SVGAGI. V was clipped by 4 bases and J by 0 bases, with 10 bases between them. The CDR3 spans 15 residues. In DNA form, the CDR3 reads TGTGCCAGCAGTTCCACAGGGCACTCTGGAAACACCATATATTTT. Translating it yields CASSSTGHSGNTIYF.

The rearrangement links TRBV7-6 to TRBJ2-7; TRBD1 matches 7 bases. Trimming removed 5 bases from V and 6 bases from J; junction bases left unmatched: 10. Per the germline V gene, CDR1 is SGHVS and CDR2 is FNYEAQ. This CDR3 region has 14 residues. The CDR3: CASSQRDSGSEQYF. CDR3 nucleotide sequence: TGTGCCAGCAGCCAACGGGACAGTGGTAGCGAGCAGTACTTC.

Only one count was recorded for this clone. The chain carries TRBV7-9 and TRBJ2-5, with 7 nucleotides matching TRBD1. The germline V gene encodes CDR1 SEHNR and CDR2 FQNEAQ (reference sequence). The V and J ends lost 4 bases and 1 base, in that order; junction bases with no gene match: 12. The CDR3 covers 17 residues. The CDR3 DNA is TGTGCCAGCAGCTCGACCGTTAGGGGACAGCTCCAAGAGACCCAGTACTTC. Its protein is CASSSTVRGQLQETQYF.

This rearrangement joins TRBV4-3 to TRBJ1-5, with D unresolved. V lost 0 bases and J 5 bases, leaving 5 bases between the germline ends. Germline V gene lookup returns CDR1 LGHNA and CDR2 YSLEER. The CDR3 spans 13 residues. CDR3 region: CASSQDADQPQHF. The DNA of the CDR3 is TGCGCCAGCAGCCAAGATGCGGATCAGCCCCAGCATTTT.

V and J are TRBV9 and TRBJ2-2; D is undetermined. This CDR3 is built from 14 residues. Germline V gives CDR1 SGDLS, CDR2 YYNGEE. V lost 5 bases and J lost 3, with 11 bases in between. Here the CDR3 reads CASRADVYTGELFF. CDR3 sequence (DNA): TGTGCCAGCAGGGCGGACGTCTACACCGGGGAGCTGTTTTTT.

CDR3 sequence reads: CASSPLGTRAKFF. CDR3 nucleotides: TGTGCCAGCAGCCCCCTAGGGACCAGAGCTAAGTTCTTC. The J gene is TRBJ2-1, the V gene TRBV7-7, with D possibly called TRBD1 or TRBD2 (5 bases each). The germline CDR1 and CDR2 sequences are SSHAT and FNYEAQ (reference sequence). V was pared by 5 bases and J by 14 bases, with 19 bases between. The CDR3 runs to 13 residues. Full variable domain (rest looked up from reference TRBV7-7 and TRBJ2-1): GAGVSQSPRYKVTKRGQDVTLRCDPISSHATLYWYQQALGQGPEFLTYFNYEAQPDKSGLPSDRFSAERPEGSISTLTIQRTEQRDSAMYRCASSPLGTRAKFFGPGTRLTVL.

The J gene is TRBJ2-1, the V gene TRBV15; D is perhaps TRBD2 (5 bases). The V end was cut by 1 base, the J end by 5 bases, with 24 bases between. The V gene's germline CDR1 is LNHNV and CDR2 YYDKDF (reference sequence). CDR3 size: 19 residues. The CDR3: CATSRVLNPVGERDNEQFF. The CDR3, as DNA: TGTGCCACCAGCAGAGTTCTCAATCCAGTCGGGGAACGGGACAATGAGCAGTTCTTC.

The count of this clone is one. V is TRBV6-5 and J is TRBJ1-4, with no clear D. The V gene lost 2 bases and the J gene lost 3 bases, with 13 bases spanning the gap. The CDR3 runs 16 residues. In germline, CDR1 is MNHEY, CDR2 SVGAGI. CDR3 region: CASSYRPGFSNEKLFF. The DNA of the CDR3 is TGTGCCAGCAGTTACCGTCCAGGCTTTTCTAATGAAAAACTGTTTTTT.

This chain uses TRBV5-1 with TRBJ2-1, with 10 bases aligning to TRBD2. CDR3 length: 15 residues. Germline lookup yields CDR1 SGHRS and CDR2 YFSETQ. The trim removed 2 bases at V and 5 bases at J, leaving 4 bases unmatched. In nucleotides, the CDR3 is TGCGCCAGCAGCTTAACTAGCGGGGCTAACAATGAGCAGTTCTTC. Encoded protein: CASSLTSGANNEQFF.

The chain employs TRBV5-4 and TRBJ2-7, with D perhaps TRBD1 (6 bases). CDR1 is SGHNT, CDR2 YYREEE, per germline (reference sequence). CDR3 length equals 15 residues. V lost 4 bases to trimming and J lost 6 bases, with 20 bases between them. The CDR3 spells CASSMGGTSTGEQYF. The CDR3 region has the DNA TGTGCCAGCAGCATGGGTGGGACATCCACCGGCGAGCAGTACTTC.

The V gene is TRBV6-6, the J gene TRBJ2-5, with 7 bases lining up with TRBD1. Trimming cost V 7 bases and J 5 bases; bases outside gene matches: 10. Looked up from germline, CDR1 is MNHNY and CDR2 is SVGAGI (reference sequence). This CDR3 spans 14 amino acids. The CDR3, as DNA: TGTGCCAGCACCAGGAGACAGGGTCCTGAGACCCAGTACTTC. Its protein is CASTRRQGPETQYF.

With regard to this clone: This specimen includes other DNA sequences encoding the same CDR3. The chain recombines TRBV19 with TRBJ1-3; D is undetermined. The V gene lost 3 bases and the J gene lost 4 bases, with 7 bases spanning the gap. This CDR3 comprises 13 residues. Germline V gene lookup returns CDR1 LNHDA and CDR2 SQIVND (reference sequence). CDR3 nucleotides: TGTGCCAGTAGTATTCAACTGGGAAACACCATATATTTT. As protein: CASSIQLGNTIYF. The whole variable domain, remainder taken from reference TRBV19 and TRBJ1-3, is DGGITQSPKYLFRKEGQNVTLSCEQNLNHDAMYWYRQDPGQGLRLIYYSQIVNDFQKGDIAEGYSVSREKKESFPLTVTSAQKNPTAFYLCASSIQLGNTIYFGEGSWLTVV.

V and J are TRBV7-2 and TRBJ2-7; 10 bases align to TRBD2. The CDR3 is 15 residues long. J lost 3 bases, V lost 5 bases, and 7 bases had no gene match. Germline CDR1 reads SGHTA; CDR2 reads FQGNSA. In DNA, the CDR3 is TGTGCCAGCAGCCCCGAGCTAGCGGGGGACTACGAGCAGTACTTC. The encoded protein is CASSPELAGDYEQYF.

The rearrangement uses TRBV29-1 and TRBJ1-1; D is unresolved. Germline CDR1 and CDR2: SQVTM and ANQGSEA. Trimming shortened V by 6 bases and J by 7 bases, and 15 bases separated the two germline ends. This CDR3 has 12 amino acids. CDR3 residues: CSVAGWTDEAFF. The CDR3 DNA is TGCAGCGTCGCGGGTTGGACGGATGAAGCTTTCTTT.

This sequence joins TRBV14 and TRBJ1-2; D gene ambiguous. V was pared by 4 bases and J by 4 bases, with 19 bases between. The CDR3 is 16 amino acids. Germline V gene sequence: CDR1 SGHDN, CDR2 FVKESK. The CDR3 here is CASSPPEVRPIYGYTF. Written as DNA, the CDR3 is TGTGCCAGCAGCCCGCCCGAGGTTAGGCCGATCTATGGCTACACCTTC.

This clone was detected once. The J gene is TRBJ2-7, the V gene TRBV6-5; D might be TRBD1 (5 bases). From germline, CDR1 is MNHEY and CDR2 SVGAGI. The CDR3 is made up of 14 amino acids. Trimming took off 6 bases at V and 1 base at J, with 13 bases between the two ends. This CDR3 is CASRAWGQSYEQYF. For the CDR3, the DNA is TGTGCCAGCAGGGCCTGGGGCCAATCCTACGAGCAGTACTTC.

About this clone itself: Other DNA variants within this sample encode the same CDR3. V is TRBV7-3 and J is TRBJ1-1; D not resolved. The V gene's germline CDR1 is SGHTA and CDR2 FQGTGA. V was trimmed by 0 bases and J by 4 bases, leaving 9 bases between them. The CDR3 is 14 residues long. CDR3 bases: TGTGCCAGCAGCTTAACTGGGCAAGGCACTGAAGCTTTCTTT. This encodes CASSLTGQGTEAFF.

The V and J genes are TRBV4-2 and TRBJ2-1; no clear D. The germline CDR1 and CDR2 sequences are LGHNA and YNFKEQ. V lost 4 bases and J 4 bases, leaving 8 bases between the germline ends. This CDR3 comprises 13 residues. The CDR3 DNA sequence: TGTGCCAGCAGCCCCACTCCGTACAATGAGCAGTTCTTC. As protein: CASSPTPYNEQFF.

For the CDR3, the DNA is TGTGCCAGTAGTATGGGACGCCTCTACAATGAGCAGTTCTTC. This gives the protein CASSMGRLYNEQFF. The chain uses TRBV19 and TRBJ2-1; perhaps D is TRBD1 or TRBD2 (5 bases each). There are 14 residues in the CDR3. In germline, CDR1 is LNHDA, CDR2 SQIVND (reference sequence). Trimming pared 3 bases from V and 3 bases from J, leaving 9 bases between. The variable domain in full, with the rest retrieved from reference TRBV19 and TRBJ2-1, is DGGITQSPKYLFRKEGQNVTLSCEQNLNHDAMYWYRQDPGQGLRLIYYSQIVNDFQKGDIAEGYSVSREKKESFPLTVTSAQKNPTAFYLCASSMGRLYNEQFFGPGTRLTVL.

To note about this clone: Other nucleotide sequences from this sample produce the same CDR3. The gene calls are TRBV29-1 and TRBJ2-7, with D perhaps matching TRBD2 (6 bases). The CDR3 covers 12 residues. From germline, CDR1 is SQVTM and CDR2 ANQGSEA. Deletions cut 3 bases from V and 1 base from J, with 7 bases between. The CDR3 sequence is CSVEAGSYEQYF. Here the CDR3 DNA reads TGCAGCGTTGAGGCGGGATCCTACGAGCAGTACTTC.

J is TRBJ1-5 and V is TRBV19; no reliable D call. V lost 7 bases and J 1 base, leaving 17 bases between the germline ends. Per germline, CDR1 LNHDA and CDR2 SQIVND (reference sequence). This CDR3 is 16 amino acids long. This CDR3 is CASTDRAYTSNQPQHF. The CDR3 region has the DNA TGTGCCAGTACCGATCGGGCCTACACGAGCAATCAGCCCCAGCATTTT.

The chain is built from TRBV7-2 and TRBJ2-7, with TRBD2 identical over 10 bases. CDR1 SGHTA and CDR2 FQGNSA come from the germline V gene. Trimming at V came to 0 bases and at J to 7 bases, leaving 18 bases not matched to a gene. The CDR3 has 19 residues. The CDR3 DNA is TGTGCCAGCAGCTTAGCGCTGCGGCCAAGCGGGGGGGGTCCGGTTGAGCAGTACTTC. As protein: CASSLALRPSGGGPVEQYF.

This chain uses TRBV4-1 with TRBJ1-2; D gene uncertain. CDR1 is MGHRA, CDR2 YSYEKL, per germline. The V gene lost 1 base and the J gene lost 5 bases, with 14 bases spanning the gap. The CDR3 is made up of 15 amino acids. The CDR3 spells CASSQGPYGQYGYTF. Here the CDR3 DNA reads TGCGCCAGCAGCCAAGGACCTTACGGGCAGTATGGCTACACCTTC.

The chain is built from TRBV11-3 and TRBJ1-1; D is uncertain. The length of the CDR3 is 15 residues. V gave up 5 bases and J gave up 1 base, with 14 bases separating them. The germline V gene has CDR1 SGHNT and CDR2 YENEEA. The CDR3 sequence: CASSPGGSKNTEAFF. CDR3 DNA: TGTGCCAGCAGCCCGGGAGGTAGCAAGAACACTGAAGCTTTCTTT.

The chain couples TRBV19 to TRBJ2-1; 9 bases are a match to TRBD2. The CDR3 consists of 15 residues. With V trimmed by 3 bases and J by 9 bases, 9 bases remained unmatched. CDR1 is LNHDA, CDR2 SQIVND, per germline (reference sequence). CDR3 loop: CASSIGGRASSEQFF. The CDR3 DNA reads as TGTGCCAGTAGTATCGGCGGGAGGGCCTCTAGTGAGCAGTTCTTC.

This chain connects TRBV28 to TRBJ1-5; the match to TRBD1 covers 8 bases. Losses at the gene ends were 6 bases for V and 6 bases for J; bases not matched to a gene: 7. CDR1 MDHEN and CDR2 SYDVKM come from the germline V gene. The CDR3 is 14 residues long. The CDR3 DNA sequence: TGTGCCAGCAGGTCCTCAGGGGGCGGTCAGCCCCAGCATTTT. Residues: CASRSSGGGQPQHF.

With regard to this clone: The identical CDR3 is also encoded by other nucleotide sequences in the sample. The rearrangement joins TRBV7-9 to TRBJ2-3; TRBD2 aligns across 9 bases. The germline CDR1 and CDR2 sequences are SEHNR and FQNEAQ (reference sequence). The CDR3 covers 14 residues. The V segment lost 4 bases and the J segment 1 base; nucleotides outside the gene matches: 0. The CDR3 region is CASSWTSGTDTQYF. As DNA, the CDR3 is TGTGCCAGCAGCTGGACTAGCGGCACAGATACGCAGTATTTT.

The chain carries TRBV6-5 and TRBJ1-3, with D maybe TRBD1 (5 bases). Germline CDR1 reads MNHEY; CDR2 reads SVGAGI. This CDR3 spans 15 amino acids. Trimming removed 4 bases from V and 2 bases from J, with 12 bases in between. The CDR3 nucleotides are TGTGCCAGCAGTTCAGGACAACTGGCTGGAAACACCATATATTTT. It yields the protein CASSSGQLAGNTIYF.